Sequencing of this T cell receptor (beta chain) was carried out in a study of shared clonotypes between healthy human individuals. Assay used: immunoSEQ multiplex PCR; TCRdb lists only in-frame clones, some missing. Of about 1.4 million clones listed, around 97% are singletons. Germline lookup yields CDR1 LNHDA and CDR2 SQIVND (reference sequence). The V and J ends lost 6 bases and 6 bases respectively, with 14 bases between them. The CDR3 contains 13 residues. The chain couples TRBV19 to TRBJ1-2; unclear D gene. The receptor was derived from a man between 25 and 39 years old in good health. Material for sequencing was naive CD4+ T cells sorted from blood. The subset here: CD45RA+ positively selected. CDR3 in DNA: TGTGCCAGTAGCCGGAATACCGCCCATGGCTACACCTTC. Translation: CASSRNTAHGYTF.